These 27 T cell receptor beta chains were sequenced from one sample in a study of cytomegalovirus exposure and HLA in healthy donors. The PCR used 60 Vbeta and 13 Jbeta primers. TCRdb's table, derived via immunoSEQ multiplex PCR, lists solely in-frame clones and lacks some. The sample carries 150,000 to 200,000 clones, 80% to 90% recorded once. The specimen was PBMCs. The receptors stem from a woman aged 18 to 35 in good health and CMV-seropositive.

The sample holds one count of this clone. The V call is TRBV5-1, the J call TRBJ1-1; unclear D gene. Trimming took 4 bases from V and 1 from J, leaving 14 bases between them. The CDR3 sequence is 15 residues long. Germline values: CDR1 SGHRS, CDR2 YFSETQ. DNA of the CDR3: TGCGCCAGCAGCACCCGGCTTGGAGAGAACACTGAAGCTTTCTTT. Its translation: CASSTRLGENTEAFF. Together with reference TRBV5-1 and TRBJ1-1, the CDR3 gives the full variable domain: KAGVTQTPRYLIKTRGQQVTLSCSPISGHRSVSWYQQTPGQGLQFLFEYFSETQRNKGNFPGRFSGRQFSNSRSEMNVSTLELGDSALYLCASSTRLGENTEAFFGQGTRLTVV.

This clone occurred once. This chain connects TRBV9 to TRBJ2-7, with D perhaps matching TRBD2 (6 bases). Trimming took off 3 bases at V and 0 bases at J, with 16 bases between the two ends. The CDR3 length is 16 residues. Germline V CDR1 and CDR2: SGDLS, YYNGEE. Here the CDR3 reads CASSGSPEGLSYEQYF. The CDR3 DNA is TGTGCCAGCAGCGGTTCCCCGGAGGGCCTCTCCTACGAGCAGTACTTC.

V gene TRBV4-2 combines with J gene TRBJ1-2; the D gene is possibly TRBD1 (5 bases). The V gene lost 0 bases and the J gene lost 7 bases, with 24 bases spanning the gap. The CDR3 totals 18 residues. CDR1 is LGHNA, CDR2 YNFKEQ, per germline. CDR3 sequence reads: CASSQDGVGQSVRFGYTF. The CDR3 DNA reads TGTGCCAGCAGCCAAGATGGAGTAGGACAATCTGTACGGTTTGGCTACACCTTC.

CDR3 sequence (DNA): TGTGCCAGCAGTGTTGGCTCCCCTCTCTACGAGCAGTACTTC. Translated, it gives CASSVGSPLYEQYF. The chain has TRBV25-1 and TRBJ2-7, with D uncertain. The ends were cut back, 4 bases at V and 3 bases at J, with 13 bases in the middle. The germline V gene has CDR1 MGHDK and CDR2 SYGVNS. The CDR3 is 14 amino acids.

The rearrangement links TRBV6-5 to TRBJ1-4; D remains ambiguous. V gave up 0 bases and J gave up 8 bases, with 10 bases separating them. The CDR3 has 14 residues. Germline V gene lookup returns CDR1 MNHEY and CDR2 SVGAGI. The CDR3 DNA reads as TGTGCCAGCAGTTACTCGAATTTAGCAGAAAAACTGTTTTTT. It codes for CASSYSNLAEKLFF.

CDR3 sequence (DNA): TGTGCCAGTAGTATCAGGGGCTCCACAGATACGCAGTATTTT. Protein product: CASSIRGSTDTQYF. The chain employs TRBV19 and TRBJ2-3; a possible D gene is TRBD1 (6 bases). V lost 3 bases to trimming and J lost 2 bases, with 9 bases between them. Germline V CDR1 and CDR2: LNHDA, SQIVND (reference sequence). The CDR3 loop spans 14 amino acids.

The rearrangement links TRBV4-1 to TRBJ2-3, with 11 bases aligning to TRBD2. The ends lost 3 bases at V and 4 bases at J; junction bases unmatched: 9. The length of the CDR3 is 17 residues. CDR1 is MGHRA and CDR2 is YSYEKL in the germline V gene. CDR3 coding DNA: TGCGCCAGCAGCCATACTAGCGGGGGAGCGATGGCAGATACGCAGTATTTT. Protein product: CASSHTSGGAMADTQYF.

The table lists this clone with a count of one. The junction departs from germline at one end; a sequencing error may be responsible. Additional DNA sequences in this sample encode the identical CDR3. V gene TRBV6-5 combines with J gene TRBJ2-1; weak D call: TRBD2 (6 bases). The germline V gene encodes CDR1 MNHEY and CDR2 SVGAGI. This CDR3 region has 13 residues. CDR3 DNA: TGCGCCAGCAGTGGCGGCGGGACCCATGTAGAGTTCTTC. This sequence encodes CASSGGGTHVEFF.

This chain joins TRBV5-1 and TRBJ2-5; D call uncertain. The DNA end lines up better with TRBJ2-7; the J call may be wrong. Germline CDR1 and CDR2: SGHRS and YFSETQ. This CDR3 is 13 amino acids long. CDR3 coding DNA: TGCGCCAGCAGCTTGGACCCTTCCTACGAGCAGTACTTC. Protein: CASSLDPSYEQYF.

CDR3 DNA sequence: TGTGCCAGCAGCCAAAGCGGACCGATCTATGGCTACACCTTC. This codes for CASSQSGPIYGYTF. The chain has TRBV11-2 and TRBJ1-2; D is undetermined. V lost 5 bases to trimming and J lost 4 bases, with 14 bases between them. Germline CDR1 is SGHAT and CDR2 is FQNNGV. The CDR3 covers 14 residues.

The gene calls are TRBV9 and TRBJ1-5, with TRBD1 as a possible D gene (5 bases). Trimming pared 0 bases from V and 3 bases from J, leaving 7 bases between. This CDR3 is built from 14 residues. The germline CDR1 and CDR2 sequences are SGDLS and YYNGEE. In nucleotides, the CDR3 is TGTGCCAGCAGCGTAGCAGGGAACAATCAGCCCCAGCATTTT. This codes for CASSVAGNNQPQHF.

The chain is built from TRBV28 and TRBJ1-4; D is possibly TRBD1 (6 bases). V gave up 5 bases and J gave up 2 bases, with 12 bases separating them. Germline V gene data show CDR1 as MDHEN and CDR2 as SYDVKM. This CDR3 is built from 15 residues. CDR3 nucleotide sequence: TGTGCCAGCAGTCTACAGGGTCTGACTAATGAAAAACTGTTTTTT. It yields the protein CASSLQGLTNEKLFF.

The chain combines TRBV6-6 with TRBJ2-5; 8 bases match TRBD2. In germline, CDR1 is MNHNY, CDR2 SVGAGI (reference sequence). V dropped 2 bases and J dropped 1; count of bases not matched to a gene: 3. This CDR3 comprises 15 residues. The CDR3 bases are TGTGCCAGCAGTTACGGCGGGGGGATCCAAGAGACCCAGTACTTC. Translation gives CASSYGGGIQETQYF.

V usage is TRBV11-1 and J usage is TRBJ2-1, with 8 bases that match TRBD2. The germline CDR1 and CDR2 sequences are SGHAT and FQDESV (reference sequence). V was clipped by 4 bases and J by 6 bases; unmatched bases: 11. This CDR3 has 16 residues. The CDR3 sequence is CASSSQRGSHRNEQFF. The CDR3 bases are TGTGCCAGCAGCTCCCAGCGGGGGTCCCACCGCAATGAGCAGTTCTTC.

The CDR3 reads CASSPDRGYSPLHF. The DNA of the CDR3 is TGTGCCAGCAGCCCAGACAGGGGTTATTCACCCCTCCACTTT. V and J are TRBV7-2 and TRBJ1-6, with 8 bases that match TRBD1. With V trimmed by 5 bases and J by 8 bases, 5 bases remained unmatched. From germline, CDR1 is SGHTA and CDR2 FQGNSA. This CDR3 has 14 amino acids.

In its sample, this clone was seen once. The chain uses TRBV12-2 and TRBJ2-3; the table's D call, TRBD2, has no DNA check behind it. TRBV12-2 is classified as a pseudogene. CDR3 length: 16 amino acids. The CDR3 region has the DNA TGTGCAAGTCGCTCGCCCCGCGGGGGAAGCACAGATACGCAGTATTTT. Amino acid sequence: CASRSPRGGSTDTQYF.

The genes are TRBV9 and TRBJ1-2, with TRBD1 as a possible D gene (5 bases). The CDR3 loop spans 16 amino acids. V was shortened by 4 bases and J by 6 bases, with 22 bases between the two germline ends. CDR1 SGDLS and CDR2 YYNGEE come from the germline V gene. The CDR3 loop reads CASSPGSVGRDHGYTF. The CDR3 DNA follows: TGTGCCAGCAGCCCCGGTTCTGTAGGGAGGGACCATGGCTACACCTTC.

V usage is TRBV30 and J usage is TRBJ1-2; D remains ambiguous. Trimming shortened V by 3 bases and J by 4 bases, and 18 bases separated the two germline ends. CDR3 length: 15 amino acids. CDR1 is GTSNPN and CDR2 is SVGIG in the germline V gene (reference sequence). The CDR3 loop reads CAWRTITATFYGYTF. CDR3 coding DNA: TGTGCCTGGAGGACAATAACGGCCACCTTCTATGGCTACACCTTC.

This chain uses TRBV9 with TRBJ1-5, with 7 positions matching TRBD1. Germline V gives CDR1 SGDLS, CDR2 YYNGEE. The CDR3 consists of 17 residues. V lost 2 bases to trimming and J lost 0 bases; unmatched junction nucleotides: 8. For the CDR3, the DNA is TGTGCCAGCAGCGTCGACGACAGGGCGAGTAGCAATCAGCCCCAGCATTTT. Residues: CASSVDDRASSNQPQHF.

This chain links TRBV7-9 with TRBJ1-4; 7 bases align to TRBD1. V was pared by 9 bases and J by 7 bases, with 14 bases of the junction left unmatched. Per the germline V gene, CDR1 is SEHNR and CDR2 is FQNEAQ (reference sequence). The CDR3 length is 15 residues. The chain's CDR3 is CASTSLRDSTEKLFF. CDR3 nucleotide sequence: TGTGCCAGTACTTCTCTTCGGGACAGCACTGAAAAACTGTTTTTT.

This chain uses TRBV4-3 with TRBJ2-1; 11 bases match TRBD2. Looked up from germline, CDR1 is LGHNA and CDR2 is YSLEER. Trimming at V came to 3 bases and at J to 6 bases, leaving 4 bases not matched to a gene. The length of the CDR3 is 15 residues. CDR3 protein: CASSHLAGGTNEQFF. The CDR3 DNA sequence: TGCGCCAGCAGCCATCTAGCGGGGGGCACCAATGAGCAGTTCTTC.

This chain uses TRBV19 with TRBJ2-5; 7 bases are a match to TRBD2. CDR3 length equals 14 residues. Germline V gene data show CDR1 as LNHDA and CDR2 as SQIVND (reference sequence). After removal of 5 bases from V and 5 bases from J, the junction contained 8 bases not matched to a gene. CDR3 in DNA: TGTGCCAGTAGTCGAATTGCGGGGGTGGAGACCCAGTACTTC. Protein: CASSRIAGVETQYF.

The chain combines TRBV10-3 with TRBJ1-5, with 8 bases matching TRBD1. Per germline, CDR1 ENHRY and CDR2 SYGVKD. This CDR3 has 15 residues. The trim removed 6 bases at V and 8 bases at J, leaving 12 bases unmatched. The DNA of the CDR3 is TGTGCCATCAGCCCCGCAGGGGGCGAGGGGGAGCCCCAGCATTTT. Translation: CAISPAGGEGEPQHF.

The chain carries TRBV5-5 and TRBJ1-2, with unresolved D. The V gene lost 2 bases and the J gene lost 8 bases, with 13 bases spanning the gap. This CDR3 has 13 amino acids. The germline V gene encodes CDR1 SGHKS and CDR2 YYEKEE (reference sequence). The CDR3 DNA follows: TGTGCCAGCAGCTTACGCACGGGTGACGGCTACACCTTC. This encodes CASSLRTGDGYTF.

Of note for this clone: Different DNA sequences within this sample yield the same CDR3. The chain couples TRBV5-1 to TRBJ1-1; no reliable D call. V lost 0 bases, J lost 0 bases, and 6 bases lay in between. Germline values: CDR1 SGHRS, CDR2 YFSETQ. This CDR3 has 14 residues. For the CDR3, the DNA is TGCGCCAGCAGCTTGGCGGGTATGAACACTGAAGCTTTCTTT. Amino acids: CASSLAGMNTEAFF.

The chain recombines TRBV4-1 with TRBJ1-2, with 7 positions matching TRBD1. The CDR3 has 17 residues. With V trimmed by 0 bases and J by 2 bases, 9 bases remained unmatched. Germline V lookup: CDR1 MGHRA, CDR2 YSYEKL. CDR3 DNA sequence: TGCGCCAGCAGCCAAGAGGGACAGCAAGCCCTGAACTATGGCTACACCTTC. Translation gives CASSQEGQQALNYGYTF.

The gene calls are TRBV14 and TRBJ1-1; D not certain. CDR1 is SGHDN and CDR2 is FVKESK in the germline V gene. Trimming removed 1 base from V and 5 bases from J, with 8 bases in between. The CDR3 is 13 residues long. Here the CDR3 DNA reads TGTGCCAGCAGCCAAGTCCCGGGTACTGAAGCTTTCTTT. Translated, it gives CASSQVPGTEAFF.